The entry that follows covers one T cell receptor beta chain sequence. The antigen is undetermined. The data are from a study of cytomegalovirus exposure and HLA in healthy donors. Broader study findings: That first-cohort TCR clusters tended to co-occur in the roughly 120 validation repertoires was found in a later analysis.

Only in-frame clones appear in the TCRdb table, and some are missing; sequencing was by immunoSEQ multiplex PCR. Of 120,000 to 150,000 clones listed, approximately 90% were seen once; the top ten hold around 0.7%. Sequenced material: PBMCs. The TCR sequence derives from a man younger than 30 in good health and CMV-seronegative.

The DNA for the CDR3 is TGTGCCACCAGCCTCGGGATGGAGCCCCAGCATTTT. Protein sequence: CATSLGMEPQHF. The V call is TRBV15, the J call TRBJ1-5; no clear D gene. CDR1 is LNHNV, CDR2 YYDKDF, per germline (reference sequence). The CDR3 is made up of 12 amino acids. Trimming shortened V by 5 bases and J by 8 bases, and 10 bases separated the two germline ends.